These 11 T cell receptor beta chains came from one sample sequenced in a study of Ad26.COV2.S vaccination and SARS-CoV-2 variants. Some clones are missing from TCRdb's copy, which holds only in-frame ones; the method was immunoSEQ multiplex PCR. Of 350,000 to 500,000 clones in the sample, around 90% were seen once. Noted treatment: 19 received Ad26.COV2.S at low or high dose, single or two shots; roughly five received placebo; per-sample allocation not given. Vaccine and placebo recipients were sampled on day 63 after the first injection. This specimen was peripheral blood, taken in a trial of Ad26.COV2.S vaccine versus placebo. Receptor source: a person aged 18-65 years who received the Ad26.COV2.S COVID-19 vaccine or a placebo.

This clone was detected once. The chain recombines TRBV11-2 with TRBJ2-5, with 7 bases fitting TRBD1. Losses at the gene ends were 2 bases for V and 4 bases for J; bases not matched to a gene: 4. The CDR3 covers 14 residues. In germline, CDR1 is SGHAT, CDR2 FQNNGV. The CDR3 sequence is CASSLTGVGETQYF. The CDR3 DNA reads TGTGCCAGCAGCTTAACAGGGGTTGGAGAGACCCAGTACTTC.

J is TRBJ2-3 and V is TRBV3-1 (or the pseudogene TRBV3-2), with 14 nucleotides matching TRBD2. This CDR3 is built from 20 residues. Germline V lookup: CDR1 LGHDT, CDR2 YNNKEL (reference sequence). V trimming: 0 bases; J trimming: 1 base; junction bases outside the gene matches: 9. CDR3 protein: CASSQDAAGTSGSGTDTQYF. CDR3 nucleotide sequence: TGTGCCAGCAGCCAAGATGCAGCCGGGACTAGCGGGAGTGGCACAGATACGCAGTATTTT.

This chain links TRBV3-1 (or the pseudogene TRBV3-2) with TRBJ2-7; 10 nucleotides align to TRBD1. The CDR3 has 15 amino acids. Looked up from germline, CDR1 is LGHDT and CDR2 is YNNKEL (reference sequence). Unmatched junction bases numbered 2, after V lost 0 bases and J lost 3 bases. The CDR3 DNA sequence: TGTGCCAGCAGCCAAGATGGGGACAGGGGCTACGAGCAGTACTTC. Translation: CASSQDGDRGYEQYF.

This chain uses TRBV5-1 with TRBJ2-3, with 12 bases matching TRBD2. The ends lost 4 bases at V and 3 bases at J; junction bases unmatched: 6. The CDR3 runs to 16 residues. Germline values: CDR1 SGHRS, CDR2 YFSETQ. Written as DNA, the CDR3 is TGCGCCAGCAGCCGAGCCGGGACTAGCGGGACAGATACGCAGTATTTT. Translated, it gives CASSRAGTSGTDTQYF. Drawing the rest from reference TRBV5-1 and TRBJ2-3, the complete variable domain is KAGVTQTPRYLIKTRGQQVTLSCSPISGHRSVSWYQQTPGQGLQFLFEYFSETQRNKGNFPGRFSGRQFSNSRSEMNVSTLELGDSALYLCASSRAGTSGTDTQYFGPGTRLTVL.

This clone turned up a few times. The same CDR3 can be traced to other DNA sequences in this sample. This chain connects TRBV7-9 to TRBJ2-3; D not resolved. The CDR3 is made up of 11 amino acids. V lost 1 base and J 5 bases, leaving 1 base between the germline ends. CDR1 and CDR2 from the germline V gene are SEHNR and FQNEAQ (reference sequence). In DNA form, the CDR3 reads TGTGCCAGCAGCTTAGAAGATACGCAGTATTTT. This gives the protein CASSLEDTQYF.

V and J are TRBV19 and TRBJ2-7, with D perhaps TRBD2 (6 bases). The ends were cut back, 5 bases at V and 2 bases at J, with 28 bases in the middle. Germline V gene sequence: CDR1 LNHDA, CDR2 SQIVND (reference sequence). The CDR3 runs 19 residues. CDR3 sequence reads: CASSSKDSQGAGITYEQYF. The CDR3 DNA reads as TGTGCCAGTAGTTCTAAGGATAGCCAGGGCGCGGGGATAACCTACGAGCAGTACTTC.

The chain carries TRBV28 and TRBJ1-3, with 8 bases that match TRBD1. Germline V gene data show CDR1 as MDHEN and CDR2 as SYDVKM. With V trimmed by 9 bases and J by 7 bases, 11 bases remained unmatched. The CDR3 is made up of 14 amino acids. This CDR3 is CASRGGTGGNTIYF. The CDR3, as DNA: TGTGCCAGTAGGGGGGGCACAGGGGGGAACACCATATATTTT.

In its sample, this clone was seen a few times. The rearrangement links TRBV19 to TRBJ1-5; D is undetermined. Trimming took 1 base from V and 5 from J, leaving 9 bases between them. This CDR3 has 14 amino acids. Germline loops: CDR1 LNHDA, CDR2 SQIVND (reference sequence). The CDR3 DNA reads TGTGCCAGTAGTATAGGAGGGAATTATCAGCCCCAGCATTTT. Amino acid sequence: CASSIGGNYQPQHF.

CDR3 sequence (DNA): TGTGCCGCCGGAGAAGGACGGCTTAGCCACGAGCAGTACTTC. Its translation: CAAGEGRLSHEQYF. The J gene is TRBJ2-7, the V gene TRBV6-5, with D unclear. Germline V gene sequence: CDR1 MNHEY, CDR2 SVGAGI. Trimming cost V 11 bases and J 5 bases, with 22 bases left between them. The CDR3 has 14 amino acids.

The gene calls are TRBV24-1 and TRBJ2-6, with D maybe TRBD1 (6 bases). The CDR3 consists of 17 residues. Between the trimmed V and J ends, which lost 2 bases and 1 base, there was a span of 11 bases. CDR1 is KGHDR and CDR2 is SFDVKD in the germline V gene. CDR3 in amino acids: CATSDSSRGSGANVLTF. The CDR3 DNA sequence: TGTGCCACCAGTGATTCCTCCAGGGGTTCTGGGGCCAACGTCCTGACTTTC.

The V gene is TRBV19, the J gene TRBJ2-3; tentative D call: TRBD2 (5 bases). The CDR3 is made up of 16 amino acids. V lost 2 bases and J 6 bases, leaving 18 bases between the germline ends. The germline gives CDR1 LNHDA, CDR2 SQIVND (reference sequence). Here the CDR3 reads CASSISASLARDTQYF. The DNA of the CDR3 is TGTGCCAGTAGTATATCGGCTAGCCTCGCTAGGGATACGCAGTATTTT.